The entry below gives a single T cell receptor (beta chain) sequence along with its context. This clonotype was counted a few times. Its binding antigen is unknown. Base qualities are not at hand, and no much larger clone is one base apart. TCR cDNA was synthesized by 5'RACE template switching, through which a universal primer site and unique molecular identifiers were introduced. Priming of cDNA synthesis was performed from both the TCR alpha and TCR beta constant segments. Library amplification used two PCR steps, and the second PCR step added sample barcodes and sequencing adapters. Sequencing of the libraries was done on either Illumina HiSeq 2500 (2x100 bp) or NovaSeq (2x150 bp). Concerning the study's data processing: MIGEC was used to demultiplex reads and collapse the reads into UMI consensus sequences, and MiXCR was used for V(D)J alignment. Vaccine-responding clonotypes were defined with edgeR using replicate PBMC samples, requiring FDR below 0.01 and a log2 fold change above 5 up to day 15. Each bulk clonotype was labeled CD4 or CD8 based on which sequenced repertoire, CD4 or CD8, contained the clonotype at higher abundance. The public reads were quality trimmed at Q25 with fastp and then assembled into clones with MiXCR by TCRdb, keeping productive beta chains. CDR3 protein sequences are deduplicated, and each keeps its most common genes and DNA. TCRdb's processing, not the study's, gives the V and J calls here. The sample profile shows 250,000 to 300,000 distinct CDR3 sequences; about an eighth of them were found once. The ten most abundant clones make up around 0.49% of the sample.

The data derive from a study of T cells after yellow fever vaccination (dated by TCRdb to between 2018 and 2020). Background on the whole study: The SMART-Seq v4 Ultra Low Input RNA kit was used to prepare libraries from fractions with low cell numbers. Blood was collected at multiple timepoints before and after primary and secondary immunization, and bulk PBMC replicates and cell subsets were isolated. Two healthy male donors, one aged 18 to 30 and one aged 30 to 39 years, were included in the cohort. To follow T-cell clones before and after both primary and booster YFV17D yellow fever vaccination, bulk TCR alpha and beta repertoires underwent longitudinal sequencing. What the research found in general, with its limitations: FACS-sorted repertoires could contain abundant contaminating clonotypes from the bulk population, so computational filtering was required. Only a couple of donors were included in the study, so the extent to which the findings can be generalized is limited. A small fraction of clonotypes showed up in both the CD4 and CD8 compartments, probably as a result of convergent recombination. The secondary T-cell response was found to be weaker but faster than the primary response, with a peak reached on day 5 rather than on day 15. After the booster, most of the clones that had expanded following primary vaccination were detected again (almost 98% of CD4 and more than 85% of CD8), which suggests that memory was broadly maintained.

Based on the germline V gene (reference sequence), the CDR1 and CDR2 sequences are DFQATT and SNEGSKA. Trimming takes 5 bases from V and 8 bases from J, and the germline ends sit 12 bases apart. The CDR3 contains 11 residues, cysteine and phenylalanine counted. Here the CDR3 DNA is all that survives: 33 bases in frame from base 1. Sample treatment or condition, as interpreted from the label and publication: live attenuated yellow fever vaccine strain. A standard Ficoll-Paque protocol was used to isolate PBMCs from peripheral blood. CD4 and CD8 T-cell fractions were isolated with Dynabeads CD4 and CD8 positive selection kits. TriZol was used to extract RNA from bulk PBMCs, CD4 and CD8 fractions, and dextramer-positive and dextramer-negative fractions.

Sequencing used CD4+ T cells sorted from PBMCs, obtained 45 days after the yellow fever booster vaccination. This sequence was found in a man aged 30 to 45 who received the YFV17D yellow fever vaccine. This receptor chain uses TRBV20-1 and TRBJ1-2, with the D gene not confidently named. In nucleotide form, the sequence is TGCAGTGCTCCCCGGGGTGAGGGCTACACCTTC. It is translated as CSAPRGEGYTF.